This T cell receptor beta chain was sequenced for a study of CD8 T cells in Susac syndrome. The overall study: Each patient with Susac syndrome, at the time of blood draw, was therapy-naive, on corticosteroids, or on intravenous immunoglobulin alone.

The CDR3 is 14 amino acids. Germline V CDR1 and CDR2: MNHNS, SASEGT. V gave up 7 bases and J gave up 7 bases; unmatched junction bases: 9. It was negative isolation that provided the CD8+ and CD4+ T cells, whereas TEMRA cells were enriched by FACS. When the RNA was reverse transcribed, random hexamers were used with an input of roughly 0.5 to 1 ug. From the immunoSEQ multiplex PCR reads, TCRdb called clonotypes with MiXCR, one entry per CDR3 protein. The table lists 200,000 to 250,000 distinct CDR3 sequences, about 95% of them singletons. The sample taken for sequencing was CD4+ T cells from PBMCs. The chain employs TRBV6-1 and TRBJ1-5; 8 nucleotides line up with TRBD1. The sequence came from a human donor with Susac syndrome. The CDR3 loop reads CASIEDREGQPQHF. The CDR3 DNA reads TGTGCCAGCATTGAGGACAGGGAGGGACAGCCCCAGCATTTT.